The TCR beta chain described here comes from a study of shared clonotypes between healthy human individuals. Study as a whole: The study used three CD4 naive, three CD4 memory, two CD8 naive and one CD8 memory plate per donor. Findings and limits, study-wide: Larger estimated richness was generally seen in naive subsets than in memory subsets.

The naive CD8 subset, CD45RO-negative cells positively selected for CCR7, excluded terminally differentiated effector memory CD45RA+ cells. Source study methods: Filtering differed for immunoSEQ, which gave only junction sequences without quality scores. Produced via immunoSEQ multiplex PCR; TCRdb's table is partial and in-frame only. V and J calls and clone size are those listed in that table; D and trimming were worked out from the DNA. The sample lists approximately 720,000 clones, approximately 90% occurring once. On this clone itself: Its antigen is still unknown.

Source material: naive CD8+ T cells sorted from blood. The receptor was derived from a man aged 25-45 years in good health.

CDR3 DNA: TGTGCCAGCTCACCACCACAGGGACCCTCCTACGAGCAGTACTTC. As protein: CASSPPQGPSYEQYF. V and J are TRBV18 and TRBJ2-7; a weak D match, TRBD1 (6 bases). CDR1 KGHSH and CDR2 LQKENI come from the germline V gene. The CDR3 loop spans 15 amino acids. V was pared by 0 bases and J by 0 bases, with 9 bases between.